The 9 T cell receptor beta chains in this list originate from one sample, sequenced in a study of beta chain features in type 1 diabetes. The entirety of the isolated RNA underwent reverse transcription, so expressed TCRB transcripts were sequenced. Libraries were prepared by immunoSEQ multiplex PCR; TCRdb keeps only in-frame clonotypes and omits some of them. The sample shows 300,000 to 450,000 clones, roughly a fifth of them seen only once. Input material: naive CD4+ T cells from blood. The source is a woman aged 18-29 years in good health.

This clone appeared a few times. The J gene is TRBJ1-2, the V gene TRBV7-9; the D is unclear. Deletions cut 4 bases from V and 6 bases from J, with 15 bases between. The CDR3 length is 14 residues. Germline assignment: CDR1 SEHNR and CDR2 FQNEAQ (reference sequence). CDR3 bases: TGTGCCAGCAGCTCCACCCTTTATGAGGATGGCTACACCTTC. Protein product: CASSSTLYEDGYTF.

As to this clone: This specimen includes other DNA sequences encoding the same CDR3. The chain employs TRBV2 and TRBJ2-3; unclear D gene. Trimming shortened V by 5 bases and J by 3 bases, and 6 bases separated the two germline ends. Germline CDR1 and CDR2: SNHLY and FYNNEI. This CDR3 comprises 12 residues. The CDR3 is CASSRETDTQYF. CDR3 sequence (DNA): TGTGCCAGCAGTCGAGAGACAGATACGCAGTATTTT.

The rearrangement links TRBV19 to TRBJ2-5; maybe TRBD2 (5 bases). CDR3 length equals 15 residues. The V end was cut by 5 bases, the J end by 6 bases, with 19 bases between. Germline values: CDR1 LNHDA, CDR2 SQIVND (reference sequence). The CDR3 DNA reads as TGTGCCAGTAGTCTGGAGGTAGCAACTGGGAAGACCCAGTACTTC. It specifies CASSLEVATGKTQYF.

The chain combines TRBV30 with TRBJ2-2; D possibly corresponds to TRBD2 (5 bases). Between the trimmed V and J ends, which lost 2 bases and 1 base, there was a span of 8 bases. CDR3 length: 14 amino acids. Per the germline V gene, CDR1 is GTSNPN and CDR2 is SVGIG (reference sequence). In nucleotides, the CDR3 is TGTGCCTGGAGTTCTGGAGGGAACACCGGGGAGCTGTTTTTT. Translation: CAWSSGGNTGELFF.

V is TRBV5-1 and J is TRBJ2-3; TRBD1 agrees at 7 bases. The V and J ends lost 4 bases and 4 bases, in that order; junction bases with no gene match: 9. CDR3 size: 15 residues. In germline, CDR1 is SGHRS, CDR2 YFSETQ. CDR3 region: CASSQGDISPDTQYF. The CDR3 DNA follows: TGCGCCAGCAGCCAGGGGGACATTTCCCCAGATACGCAGTATTTT.

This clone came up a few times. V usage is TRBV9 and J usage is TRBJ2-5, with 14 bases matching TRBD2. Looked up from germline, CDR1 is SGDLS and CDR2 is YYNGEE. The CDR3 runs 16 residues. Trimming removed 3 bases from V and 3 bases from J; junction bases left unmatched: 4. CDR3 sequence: CASSARLAGGKETQYF. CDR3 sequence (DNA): TGTGCCAGCAGCGCGCGACTAGCGGGGGGGAAAGAGACCCAGTACTTC.

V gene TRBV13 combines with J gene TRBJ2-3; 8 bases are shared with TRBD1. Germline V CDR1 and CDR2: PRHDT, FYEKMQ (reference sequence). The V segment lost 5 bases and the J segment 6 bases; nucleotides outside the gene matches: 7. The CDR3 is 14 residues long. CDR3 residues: CASSTRDRQDTQYF. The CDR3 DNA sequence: TGTGCCAGCAGCACCCGGGACAGGCAGGATACGCAGTATTTT.

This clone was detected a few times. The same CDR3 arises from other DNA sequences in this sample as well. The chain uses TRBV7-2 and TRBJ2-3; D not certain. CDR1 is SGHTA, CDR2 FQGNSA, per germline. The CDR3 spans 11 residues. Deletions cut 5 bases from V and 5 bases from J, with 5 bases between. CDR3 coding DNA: TGTGCCAGCAGCCCCCGAGATACGCAGTATTTT. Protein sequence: CASSPRDTQYF.

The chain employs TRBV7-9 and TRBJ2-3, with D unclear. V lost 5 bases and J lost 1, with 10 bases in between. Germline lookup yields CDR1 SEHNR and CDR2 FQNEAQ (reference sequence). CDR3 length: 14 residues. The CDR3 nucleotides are TGTGCCAGCAGCACTCGCATAGGCACAGATACGCAGTATTTT. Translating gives CASSTRIGTDTQYF. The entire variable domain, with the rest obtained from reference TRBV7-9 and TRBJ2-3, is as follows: DTGVSQNPRHKITKRGQNVTFRCDPISEHNRLYWYRQTLGQGPEFLTYFQNEAQLEKSRLLSDRFSAERPKGSFSTLEIQRTEQGDSAMYLCASSTRIGTDTQYFGPGTRLTVL.